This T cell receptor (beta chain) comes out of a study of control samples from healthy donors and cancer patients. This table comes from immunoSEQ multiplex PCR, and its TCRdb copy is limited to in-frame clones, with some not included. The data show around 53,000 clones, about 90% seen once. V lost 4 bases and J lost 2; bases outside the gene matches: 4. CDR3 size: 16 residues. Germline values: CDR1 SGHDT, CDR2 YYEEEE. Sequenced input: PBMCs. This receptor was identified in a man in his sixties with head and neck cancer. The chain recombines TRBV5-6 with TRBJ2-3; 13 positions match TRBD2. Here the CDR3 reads CASSDGTSGATDTQYF. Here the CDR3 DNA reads TGTGCCAGCAGCGACGGGACTAGCGGGGCCACAGATACGCAGTATTTT.